This TCR beta chain came from a study of CD8+CD57+ T cells in acquired aplastic anemia. Whole-study context: CD4+ and CD8+ cells, once sorted, gave DNA averaging approximately 3 ug. An average of around 11 million reads for CD4+ cells was obtained from healthy donors. General study findings and limits: Statistical testing detected no significant gap in CD8+ Simpson's diversity between patients and controls. Overlapping CD8+ CDR3 repertoires of patients and controls contained roughly 29 shared sequences.

The template used for profiling TCR beta VDJ and CDR3 was genomic DNA. Each CDR3 protein gets one entry after TCRdb re-called the reads with MiXCR. The sample has about 130,000 distinct CDR3 sequences, 35% to 50% seen once. This clonotype turned up a few times. No antigen is known for it. The CDR3 covers 13 residues. Per the germline V gene, CDR1 is SEHNR and CDR2 is FQNEAQ (reference sequence). Between the trimmed V and J ends, which lost 1 base and 8 bases, there was a span of 8 bases. The chain is built from TRBV7-9 and TRBJ1-4; no firm D call. The source is a human donor in good health, serving as a control. Material: sorted CD4+, CD8+, or CD8+CD57+ T cells (not recorded which) from PBMCs. CDR3 sequence reads: CASSLGRGEKLFF. DNA for the CDR3: TGTGCCAGCAGCTTAGGACGTGGGGAAAAACTGTTTTTT.